Included here is one T cell receptor (beta chain) sequence, with context. Its antigen is not identified. The CDR3 consists of 15 residues. Germline V gives CDR1 SGHVS, CDR2 FNYEAQ. V dropped 5 bases and J dropped 5 bases, with 18 bases sitting between them. Regions amplified from RNA transcripts were the TCR beta CDR3 regions. TCR CDR3 underwent first-round RT-PCR with the HTBI primer set. TCRdb re-called the multiplex PCR reads with MiXCR, one entry per CDR3 protein. This sample has roughly 500,000 distinct CDR3 sequences, with about 45% found just once. This sample stems from a study of T cells in Graves' hyperthyroidism and ophthalmopathy. General study results and limits: Blood also contained most expanded thyroid clonotypes above 0.001. Prediction of ophthalmopathy progression came a median around 6.5 months pre-onset.

The sequenced sample consisted of peripheral blood or thyroid tissue (not recorded which). V and J are TRBV7-6 and TRBJ2-5, with D tentatively TRBD1 or TRBD2 (5 bases each). The source of this sequence is an adult woman with Graves' disease, either hyperthyroidism or ophthalmopathy (not recorded which). The CDR3 protein is CASSPRRGEGETQYF. As DNA, the CDR3 is TGTGCCAGCAGCCCCCGCCGAGGGGAAGGGGAGACCCAGTACTTC.